The sequence of this T cell receptor beta chain was determined in a study of shared clonotypes between healthy human individuals. Sequencing used immunoSEQ multiplex PCR; TCRdb keeps in-frame clones, though not all of them. The top ten hold approximately 0.4% of the sample, which has 1.6 million or so clones, less than 99% seen once. J gave up 4 bases and V 3 bases, and 8 bases lay outside the gene matches. The CDR3 spans 15 residues. CDR1 is SGDLS, CDR2 YYNGEE, per germline. The sample was naive CD4+ T cells sorted from blood. Indicated subset: CD45RA+ positively selected. The V call is TRBV9, the J call TRBJ1-1; 8 bases fit TRBD1. The TCR comes from a man aged 25 to 40 in good health. The CDR3 DNA reads TGTGCCAGCAGCGAACAGGGGGTCGCCGGCACTGAAGCTTTCTTT. Its protein product is CASSEQGVAGTEAFF.